Sequencing of this TCR beta chain was carried out in a study of radiation and T cells in renal cell carcinoma. Study results and caveats: In blood, top tumor clones expanded by 2 weeks, shrinking by 4. Baseline intratumoral clonotype presence is unknown without pretreatment biopsies.

Here immunoSEQ multiplex PCR was the method, and the copy in TCRdb shows in-frame clones only, minus some. The sample comprises tens of thousands of clones, 70% to 80% of which are singletons, and approximately 7% rests with the top ten. Trimming left V 5 bases short and J 0 bases short, with 7 bases between. Germline CDR1 SGHVS, CDR2 FNYEAQ. This CDR3 is built from 13 residues. Concerning this clone itself: Its antigen is undetermined.

As for time point: blood 4 weeks post-SBRT, at nephrectomy. The treatment: 15 Gy SBRT to primary tumor, nephrectomy 4 weeks later. Nephrectomy followed 15 Gy stereotactic body radiation by 4 weeks. The patient's renal cell carcinoma had clear cell pathology. The sample consisted of blood, taken from a patient whose treatment included radiotherapy and nephrectomy. The sequence was obtained from a man aged 55 to 70 with renal cell carcinoma. This chain joins TRBV7-6 and TRBJ1-1, with no clear D. The CDR3 DNA follows: TGTGCCAGCAGCCTAACGATGAACACTGAAGCTTTCTTT. Translation gives CASSLTMNTEAFF.